These T cell receptor beta chains were read from a single sample in a study of T-cell memory formation after mild COVID-19. Via MiXCR, TCRdb re-called the 5' RACE reads, giving one row per CDR3 protein. The sample has over 300,000 distinct CDR3 sequences, 20% to 25% seen once. The sample comprised PBMCs or a T cell subset sorted from them (not recorded which). The source is a man younger than 30 who had mild COVID-19 (a few samples of this study predate the infection). Cell type and time point are not known. Each CDR3 is given with its conserved first and last residue. Each record gives: D gene, J gene, V gene, clone size, CDR3 protein, CDR3 DNA. A D gene is named only where the DNA matches it firmly. Where a row states a size, it is once, few, many or the class of an expanded clone; other rows omit it.

>.|TRBJ2-5|TRBV5-1|few
CASSAGRLQETQYF
TGCGCCAGCAGCGCGGGACGGCTCCAAGAGACCCAGTACTTC
>.|TRBJ1-1|TRBV14|.
CASSQDTKYDEAFF
TGTGCCAGCAGCCAGGATACGAAATACGATGAAGCTTTCTTT
>TRBD2|TRBJ2-1|TRBV4-1|.
CASDTKGLAGVNSYNEQFF
TGCGCCAGCGACACCAAGGGACTAGCGGGGGTAAACTCCTACAATGAGCAGTTCTTC
>.|TRBJ2-6|TRBV10-1|.
CASSGGGGPTGDSGANVLTF
TGCGCCAGCAGTGGAGGGGGGGGTCCCACAGGGGACTCTGGGGCCAACGTCCTGACTTTC
>.|TRBJ2-7|TRBV6-5|.
CASSYSPAPARSYEQYF
TGTGCCAGCAGTTACTCGCCCGCACCCGCAAGGAGCTACGAGCAGTACTTC
>.|TRBJ2-7|TRBV9|few
CASSLTGGLYEQYF
TGTGCCAGCAGCTTAACCGGGGGGCTATACGAGCAGTACTTC
>.|TRBJ2-2|TRBV28|.
CASSLRIGELFF
TGTGCCAGCAGTTTGAGGATCGGGGAGCTGTTTTTT
>TRBD2|TRBJ2-3|TRBV5-1|.
CASSLSSGGLTDTQYF
TGCGCCAGCAGCTTGTCTAGCGGGGGCCTCACAGATACGCAGTATTTT
>.|TRBJ1-2|TRBV12-3/TRBV12-4|.
CASSLGRGRDGYTF
TGTGCCAGCAGTTTAGGAAGAGGGAGGGATGGCTACACCTTC
>.|TRBJ1-1|TRBV7-9|.
CASSPLGGEAFF
TGTGCCAGCAGCCCCCTGGGGGGTGAAGCTTTCTTT
>.|TRBJ2-2|TRBV5-1|.
CASSLTPGAAHGELFF
TGCGCCAGCAGCTTGACACCGGGGGCGGCACACGGGGAGCTGTTTTTT
>.|TRBJ1-6|TRBV10-3|once
CAITPDPNSPLHF
TGTGCCATCACTCCGGACCCTAATTCACCCCTCCACTTT
>TRBD2|TRBJ2-2|TRBV5-1|.
CASSVRLAGNTGELFF
TGCGCCAGCAGCGTACGACTAGCGGGGAACACCGGGGAGCTGTTTTTT
>.|TRBJ2-3|TRBV4-3|few
CASSQAYRVGDTQYF
TGCGCCAGCAGCCAGGCCTACAGGGTGGGAGATACGCAGTATTTT